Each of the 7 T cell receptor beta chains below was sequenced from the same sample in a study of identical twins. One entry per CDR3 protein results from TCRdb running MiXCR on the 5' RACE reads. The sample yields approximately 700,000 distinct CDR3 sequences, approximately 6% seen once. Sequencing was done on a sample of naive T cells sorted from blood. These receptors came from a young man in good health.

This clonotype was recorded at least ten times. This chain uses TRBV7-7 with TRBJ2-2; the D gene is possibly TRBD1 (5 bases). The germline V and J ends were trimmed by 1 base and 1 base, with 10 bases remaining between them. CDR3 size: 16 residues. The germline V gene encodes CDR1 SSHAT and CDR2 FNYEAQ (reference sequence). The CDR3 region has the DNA TGTGCCAGCAGCTTAGGTTTCCAGGGGAACACCGGGGAGCTGTTTTTT. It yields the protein CASSLGFQGNTGELFF.

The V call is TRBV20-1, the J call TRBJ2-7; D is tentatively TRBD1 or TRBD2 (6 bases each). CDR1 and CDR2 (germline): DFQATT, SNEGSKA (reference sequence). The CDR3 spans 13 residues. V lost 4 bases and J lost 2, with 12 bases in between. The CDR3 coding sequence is TGCAGTGCTAAATGGAGGGGGGCCTACGAGCAGTACTTC. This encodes CSAKWRGAYEQYF.

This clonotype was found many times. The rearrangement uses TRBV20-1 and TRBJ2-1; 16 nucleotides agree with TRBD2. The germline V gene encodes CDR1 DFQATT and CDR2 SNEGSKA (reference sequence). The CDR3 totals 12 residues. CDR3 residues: CRGLAGGNEQFF. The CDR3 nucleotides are TGCAGGGGACTAGCGGGAGGGAATGAGCAGTTCTTC.

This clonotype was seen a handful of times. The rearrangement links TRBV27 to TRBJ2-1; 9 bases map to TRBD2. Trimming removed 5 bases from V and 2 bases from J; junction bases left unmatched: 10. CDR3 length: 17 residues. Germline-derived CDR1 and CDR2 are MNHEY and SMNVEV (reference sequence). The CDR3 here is CASSVNSGRLTYNEQFF. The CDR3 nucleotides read TGTGCCAGCAGTGTGAATAGCGGGAGACTAACCTACAATGAGCAGTTCTTC.

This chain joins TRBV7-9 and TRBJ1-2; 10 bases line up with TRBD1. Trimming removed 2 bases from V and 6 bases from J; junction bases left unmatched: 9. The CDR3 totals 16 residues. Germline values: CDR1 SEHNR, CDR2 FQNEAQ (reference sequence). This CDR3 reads CASSLSGTGDSDGYTF. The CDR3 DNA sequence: TGTGCCAGCAGCTTATCTGGGACAGGGGACTCGGATGGCTACACCTTC. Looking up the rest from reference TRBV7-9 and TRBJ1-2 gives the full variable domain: DTGVSQNPRHKITKRGQNVTFRCDPISEHNRLYWYRQTLGQGPEFLTYFQNEAQLEKSRLLSDRFSAERPKGSFSTLEIQRTEQGDSAMYLCASSLSGTGDSDGYTFGSGTRLTVV.

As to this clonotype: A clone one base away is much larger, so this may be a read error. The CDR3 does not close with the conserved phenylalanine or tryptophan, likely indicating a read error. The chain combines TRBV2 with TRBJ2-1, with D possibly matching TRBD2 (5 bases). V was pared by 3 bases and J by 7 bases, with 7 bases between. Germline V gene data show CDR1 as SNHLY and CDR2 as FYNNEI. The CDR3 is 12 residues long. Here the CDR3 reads CASSDRGNEQFS. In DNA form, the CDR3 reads TGTGCCAGCAGTGACCGAGGGAATGAGCAGTTCTCC.

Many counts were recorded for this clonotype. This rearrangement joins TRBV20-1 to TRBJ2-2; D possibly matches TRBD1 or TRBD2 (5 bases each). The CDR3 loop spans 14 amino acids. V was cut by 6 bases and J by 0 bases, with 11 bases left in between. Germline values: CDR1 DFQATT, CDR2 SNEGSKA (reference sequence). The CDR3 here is CSAEGLSNTGELFF. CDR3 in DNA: TGCAGTGCAGAGGGGCTCTCGAACACCGGGGAGCTGTTTTTT.